The entry below gives a single T cell receptor beta chain sequence along with its context. The CDR3 is made up of 16 amino acids. The V gene's germline CDR1 is LNHDA and CDR2 SQIVND (reference sequence). Trimming cost V 5 bases and J 4 bases, with 21 bases left between them. The entry originates in a study of blood T cell repertoires in COVID-19. Turning to the study itself: Some COVID-19 samples were acute and others convalescent; all came from the United States, Italy and Spain. PBMCs, B-cell-depleted T cells, or T cells were the source of the cDNA or gDNA that made up the material.

Authors' processing steps: Cell counts per sample came from amplifying reference gene primers. The protocol was immunoSEQ multiplex PCR, while the TCRdb copy is restricted to in-frame clones and leaves out a portion. V, J and clone size derive from that table, while D and trimming were established from the DNA sequence. The sample has some 31,000 clones; 91% are singletons. The specimen sequenced was peripheral blood. The source is a human donor with active COVID-19. The donor label of this sample is uncertain. V gene TRBV19 combines with J gene TRBJ2-7; possible D gene TRBD1, 6 bases. CDR3 DNA: TGTGCCAGTAGTGCTTCCGGGACACCAGGTTTATACGAGCAGTACTTC. Translating it yields CASSASGTPGLYEQYF.